These T cell receptor beta chains were read from a single sample in a study of blood T cell repertoires in COVID-19. The protocol was immunoSEQ multiplex PCR, while the TCRdb copy is restricted to in-frame clones and leaves out a portion. Altogether over 200,000 clones are present, approximately 90% being singletons, with the ten largest covering 0.95% to 1%. The sequenced material came from peripheral blood. Receptor source: a woman between 40 and 50 years old who had recovered from COVID-19. Both conserved end residues are part of each CDR3. D genes are given only for firm matches. Only part of the rows carry a size: once, few, many, or a class if the clone is expanded.

clone_size	v_call	d_call	j_call	cdr3_nt	cdr3_aa
-	TRBV7-2	-	TRBJ1-2	TGTGCCAGCAGCCTCCCCCGGGGTTATGGCTACACCTTC	CASSLPRGYGYTF
-	TRBV25-1	TRBD2	TRBJ2-7	TGTGCCAGCTCTTGGGGACTAGCGGGAGTCCGTTACGAGCAGTACTTC	CASSWGLAGVRYEQYF
once	TRBV9	TRBD1	TRBJ2-1	TGTGCCAGCAGCGTTCAGGGGGATCTCTACAATGAGCAGTTCTTC	CASSVQGDLYNEQFF
-	TRBV7-2	-	TRBJ2-7	TGTGCCAGCAGCTTAGCGGCTAGCTCCTACGAGCAGTACTTC	CASSLAASSYEQYF
once	TRBV18	-	TRBJ1-3	TGTGCCAGCTCACCACTGGCGGGTCCCTCCTCTGGAAACACCATATATTTT	CASSPLAGPSSGNTIYF
-	TRBV7-2	TRBD2	TRBJ2-5	TGTGCCAGCAGCAGGGGCGGGAGGGGTGCCCGAGAGACCCAGTACTTC	CASSRGGRGARETQYF
few	TRBV15	-	TRBJ1-4	TGTGCCACCAGCACGATGGGGGCGGCTGTCAGTGAAAAACTGTTTTTT	CATSTMGAAVSEKLFF
-	TRBV5-1	-	TRBJ1-1	TGCGCCAGCAGCTCGGGCGACGTGTTGGGGGCCTACCGAAACACTGAAGCTTTCTTT	CASSSGDVLGAYRNTEAFF
-	TRBV7-6	-	TRBJ1-1	TGTGCCAGCAGCCCCCGGGACACGACTCTGAACACTGAAGCTTTCTTT	CASSPRDTTLNTEAFF
once	TRBV5-6	TRBD1	TRBJ2-1	TGTGCCAGCAGTCGACAAGTTGGGACAGGGTCATACAATGAGCAGTTCTTC	CASSRQVGTGSYNEQFF
-	TRBV27	-	TRBJ2-3	TGTGCCAGCAGTCCCAGGGGTACAGATACGCAGTATTTT	CASSPRGTDTQYF
-	TRBV27	-	TRBJ2-7	TGTGCCAGCAGCCCCCGGGGCGGGCGGGACCCATTTGGGTACGAGCAGTACTTC	CASSPRGGRDPFGYEQYF
-	TRBV11-3	TRBD1	TRBJ2-7	TGTGCCAGCAGCCCCCGGACAGGGGAGGGGGCCTACGAGCAGTACTTC	CASSPRTGEGAYEQYF
-	TRBV6-5	-	TRBJ1-1	TGTGCCAGCAGTTACGCAGGGGTCACTGAAGCTTTCTTT	CASSYAGVTEAFF
-	TRBV11-2	TRBD1	TRBJ1-3	TGTGCCAGCAGCTTAGGGGGACAGGCAAGCTCTGGAAACACCATATATTTT	CASSLGGQASSGNTIYF
-	TRBV29-1	-	TRBJ2-3	TGCAGCGCACCGAGGGCAGATACGCAGTATTTT	CSAPRADTQYF
few	TRBV4-1	-	TRBJ1-3	TGCGCCAGCAGCCAAGGACCAGGGGCCGGCTCTGGAAACACCATATATTTT	CASSQGPGAGSGNTIYF
-	TRBV7-9	-	TRBJ1-2	TGTGCCAGCAGCCCTGGGGGAGGCGCTACCCCTCCTTTTAACTATGGCTACACCTTC	CASSPGGGATPPFNYGYTF
-	TRBV10-3	TRBD1	TRBJ1-1	TGTGCCACCAGGGGGCGGGATGGGAACACTGAAGCTTTCTTT	CATRGRDGNTEAFF
-	TRBV6-5	-	TRBJ2-6	TGTGCCAGCAGTTGGGGCAGTTCGCCTGGGGCCAACGTCCTGACTTTC	CASSWGSSPGANVLTF
few	TRBV9	-	TRBJ1-1	TGTGCCAGCAGCGTAGGAGGCAGGGGTGAAGCTTTCTTT	CASSVGGRGEAFF
many	TRBV6-6	-	TRBJ1-3	TGTGCCAGCAGCCCCCAGCGGCCATCTGGAAACACCATATATTTT	CASSPQRPSGNTIYF
-	TRBV11-2	TRBD1	TRBJ2-1	TGTGCCAGCAGCCCCGGTGGGGCAGGGGGCTCCTACAATGAGCAGTTCTTC	CASSPGGAGGSYNEQFF
-	TRBV5-4	-	TRBJ2-2	TGTGCCAGCAGCTCCGGGAAAAACACCGGGGAGCTGTTTTTT	CASSSGKNTGELFF
-	TRBV6-5	TRBD1	TRBJ1-2	TGTGCCAGCAGCCACAGGGGCTCTGGCTACACCTTC	CASSHRGSGYTF
few	TRBV7-9	TRBD2	TRBJ2-5	TGTGCCAGCATGGGGAGGGTACTAGCGGGAGAAGAGACCCAGTACTTC	CASMGRVLAGEETQYF
-	TRBV6-6	-	TRBJ1-5	TGTGCCAGCACCCCCCGGGGGGCGTATAGCAATCAGCCCCAGCATTTT	CASTPRGAYSNQPQHF
-	TRBV5-6	TRBD1	TRBJ1-2	TGTGCCAGCAGCCCACAGGGGTTCGGTGGCTACACCTTC	CASSPQGFGGYTF
-	TRBV4-3	-	TRBJ1-2	TGCGCCAGCAGCCGAGGACAGACTAATTATGGCTACACCTTC	CASSRGQTNYGYTF
-	TRBV5-8	TRBD2	TRBJ2-2	TGTGCCAGCAGTCCGGGACTACCCACCGGGGAGCTGTTTTTT	CASSPGLPTGELFF
-	TRBV28	TRBD1	TRBJ1-2	TGTGCCAGTGTTTGGGGGACAGGCGCTTACTATGGCTACACCTTC	CASVWGTGAYYGYTF
-	TRBV7-9	-	TRBJ1-5	TGTGCCAGCAGCTTGGGCGCGAATCAGCCCCAGCATTTT	CASSLGANQPQHF
-	TRBV7-9	TRBD2	TRBJ2-5	TGTGCCACGGGGCTAGCGGAGACGTTCCAAGAGACCCAGTACTTC	CATGLAETFQETQYF
-	TRBV19	-	TRBJ2-1	TGTGCCAGTAGTATAGTGGTAGCGCCCAATGAGCAGTTCTTC	CASSIVVAPNEQFF
-	TRBV27	-	TRBJ2-1	TGTGCCAGCAGCATAGCAGAGTACAATGAGCAGTTCTTC	CASSIAEYNEQFF
-	TRBV11-3	TRBD1	TRBJ2-1	TGTGCCAGCAGCCCCGCCACCGGGACAGCCTACAATGAGCAGTTCTTC	CASSPATGTAYNEQFF
-	TRBV5-5	-	TRBJ2-7	TGTGCCAGCAGCTTGGGAGTTTTTACCACCGACTTC	CASSLGVFTTDF
-	TRBV5-1	TRBD1	TRBJ1-1	TGCGCCAGCAGCCCCAAGACAGGGGACGCTGAAGCTTTCTTT	CASSPKTGDAEAFF
-	TRBV7-2	-	TRBJ2-2	TGTGCCAGCAGCCCCACAGCCACCGGGGAGCTGTTTTTT	CASSPTATGELFF
-	TRBV7-9	-	TRBJ1-1	TGTGCCAGCAGCTTAGCCAGGGCGGCTGAAGCTTTCTTT	CASSLARAAEAFF
-	TRBV5-4	TRBD2	TRBJ2-5	TGTGCCAGCAGCCCCGGGGTAGCGGGCCAAGAGACCCAGTACTTC	CASSPGVAGQETQYF
-	TRBV18	TRBD1	TRBJ2-2	TGTGCCAGCTCACGGATTGGACAGGGGGGCTTCGGGGAGCTGTTTTTT	CASSRIGQGGFGELFF
-	TRBV24-1	-	TRBJ2-7	TGTGCCACCAGTGATCCAAACTTGGAGCAGTACTTC	CATSDPNLEQYF
-	TRBV7-9	TRBD2	TRBJ2-1	TGTGCCAGCAGCCCCCGGGGGGGTGGACCGTTCTTC	CASSPRGGGPFF
-	TRBV4-3	-	TRBJ2-2	TGCGCCAGCAGCCAAGATCCTGGTAGCGGTGGGACCGGGGAGCTGTTTTTT	CASSQDPGSGGTGELFF
once	TRBV29-1	TRBD2	TRBJ2-1	TGCAGCGTGCAAGGACTAGCGGGGGTCAATGAGCAGTTCTTC	CSVQGLAGVNEQFF
-	TRBV30	-	TRBJ1-2	TGTGCCTGGAGCCGCCAGGGTGGGTATGGCTACACCTTC	CAWSRQGGYGYTF
-	TRBV6-5	-	TRBJ2-7	TGTGCCAGCAGTCCCCTGGGGGGAGTAGGTCCCGAGCAGTACTTC	CASSPLGGVGPEQYF
-	TRBV7-9	-	TRBJ2-6	TGTGCCAGCAGCTTAGGGGGCGCTGGGGCCAACGTCCTGACTTTC	CASSLGGAGANVLTF